This paragraph reports one T cell receptor beta chain. Its antigen is unknown. Base-call qualities are not available, and no considerably larger clone is one nucleotide away. This specimen belongs to a study of T cell changes during pregnancy in multiple sclerosis (dated by TCRdb to between 2017 and 2020). Regarding the study in general: In women with multiple sclerosis, the researchers looked at how the T cell repertoire shifted as pregnancy progressed.

The library relied on the immunoSEQ multiplex PCR assay. Not all clones reach the TCRdb copy of this immuneACCESS table, which keeps in-frame sequences only. Checked studies attribute under half of the gap to unresolved V genes and leave the rest unexplained. The sample table holds roughly 89,000 clones, of which 90% to 95% were seen once. About 4.5% of the sample comes from the top ten. The receptor was derived from a female donor with multiple sclerosis, enrolled in a pregnancy study. Material: peripheral blood, obtained in the first trimester of pregnancy.

The CDR3 region: CASSLAQGLDQPQHF. In nucleotide form, the sequence is TGTGCCAGCAGCCTCGCACAGGGGTTGGATCAGCCCCAGCATTTT. Recombination connected TRBV5-6 to TRBJ1-5, with 7 central nucleotides matching TRBD1. From the germline V gene, CDR1 is SGHDT and CDR2 is YYEEEE. The CDR3 starts with the cysteine, ends with the phenylalanine, and has 15 residues. Just CDR3 DNA is preserved here, 45 bases in frame from base 1. Here V drops 4 bases and J drops 5 bases, and the junction holds 9 bases not matched to any gene.